This TCR beta chain derives from a study of identifying expanded T cells in peripheral blood. Overall study findings and caveats: Approximately 2-week clone count variance significantly increased as total template count grew. Over approximately two and four weeks, about 16 and 19 clones changed, versus roughly 1.2 between replicates.

On this clone itself: Its target is not known.

The method was immunoSEQ multiplex PCR; TCRdb's version includes in-frame clones alone and lacks a portion of them. The sample yields about 80,000 clones, 70% to 90% seen once. No infections or other immune events were documented during collection. The CDR3 spans 15 residues. The germline V gene has CDR1 LNHNV and CDR2 YYDKDF (reference sequence). The V gene end was trimmed by 1 base and the J gene end by 5 bases; junction bases not matched to a gene: 4. Sequenced material: blood. This sequence joins TRBV15 and TRBJ1-1; TRBD1 agrees at 10 bases. This clonotype was obtained from a person aged 18-70 years in good health. The CDR3 region has the DNA TGTGCCACCAGCAGAGGCGGACAGGGGGGGACTGAAGCTTTCTTT. Its translation: CATSRGGQGGTEAFF.